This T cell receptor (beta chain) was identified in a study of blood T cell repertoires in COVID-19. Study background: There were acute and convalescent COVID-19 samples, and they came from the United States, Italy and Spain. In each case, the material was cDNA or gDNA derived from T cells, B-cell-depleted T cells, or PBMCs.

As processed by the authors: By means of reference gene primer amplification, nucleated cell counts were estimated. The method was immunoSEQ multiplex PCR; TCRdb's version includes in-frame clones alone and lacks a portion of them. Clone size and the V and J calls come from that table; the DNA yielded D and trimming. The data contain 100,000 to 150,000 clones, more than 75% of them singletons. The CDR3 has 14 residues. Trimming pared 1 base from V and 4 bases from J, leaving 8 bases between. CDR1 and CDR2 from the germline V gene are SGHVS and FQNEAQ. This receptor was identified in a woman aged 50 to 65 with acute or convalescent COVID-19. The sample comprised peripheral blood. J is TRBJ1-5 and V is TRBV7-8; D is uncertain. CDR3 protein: CASSLDGRNQPQHF. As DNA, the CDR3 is TGTGCCAGCAGCTTAGATGGGAGAAATCAGCCCCAGCATTTT.